This T cell receptor (beta chain) stems from a study of T cell repertoires in cytomegalovirus infection. Study at large: TCR beta signatures that were public indicated CMV infection and matching HLA type.

Per the germline V gene, CDR1 is SGHTA and CDR2 is FQGNSA. V dropped 5 bases and J dropped 2 bases, with 18 bases sitting between them. This CDR3 spans 16 amino acids. This clonotype occurred many times. Its matching antigen is unknown. TCRdb analysed the reads with MiXCR anew, one entry per CDR3 protein. The sample records around 270,000 distinct CDR3 sequences, over 8% being singletons. Notes on the study in general: Dominating the ex vivo response were HLA-C-restricted CMV-specific TCR beta clonotypes. Summed frequency of public TCR beta families distinguished CMV carriers with the relevant HLA.

The sample taken for sequencing was PBMCs. This TCR was sampled from a human donor in good health (CMV status not recorded). Some clones in this sample may be carry-over from other donors' samples. This chain connects TRBV7-2 to TRBJ1-2; D perhaps matches TRBD1 (6 bases). CDR3 bases: TGTGCCAGCAGCCCAATACAGGGCGGTTTCAACTATGGCTACACCTTC. It encodes CASSPIQGGFNYGYTF.